The clone carrying this TCR beta chain was detected only a few times. J was trimmed by 7 bases and V by 6 bases; bases with no gene match: 8. This CDR3 comprises 14 residues. The germline V gene has CDR1 MNHEY and CDR2 SVGAGI. The data were taken from a study of T cell responses to AZD1222 COVID-19 vaccine. Some clones are missing from TCRdb's copy, which holds only in-frame ones; the method was immunoSEQ multiplex PCR. The data contain just under 35,000 clones, approximately 88% of them singletons. The TCR comes from an adult in good health. The chain is built from TRBV6-5 and TRBJ2-2; TRBD2 aligns across 7 bases. The sequences come from peripheral blood, collected on day 0 of AZD1222 vaccination. CDR3 coding DNA: TGTGCCAGCAGGTCGACTAGCATCGGCGGGGAGCTGTTTTTT. Its translation is CASRSTSIGGELFF.